This TCR beta chain was recorded in a study of human T cells and chemical hapten exposure. CDR3 size: 13 residues. Trimming stripped 6 bases from V and 5 bases from J, with 16 bases between. Germline lookup yields CDR1 SQVTM and CDR2 ANQGSEA. TCRdb re-called the RACE reads through MiXCR, storing one row per CDR3 protein. This table holds 120,000 or so distinct CDR3 sequences, roughly 14% found once. At least ten counts were recorded for this clonotype. Time point noted: pre-sensitization, week 0. Treatment defined: therapeutic diphenylcyclopropenone sensitization with weekly scalp DPC. The sequence came from a woman aged 18-29 years with alopecia areata. Some clones in this sample may be carry-over from other donors' samples. J is TRBJ1-2 and V is TRBV29-1, with unresolved D. The specimen was whole blood, collected in connection with sensitization to the hapten diphenylcyclopropenone (DPC). In DNA form, the CDR3 reads TGCAGCGTCCAGACGGACTATCCATATGGCTACACCTTC. Amino acids: CSVQTDYPYGYTF.